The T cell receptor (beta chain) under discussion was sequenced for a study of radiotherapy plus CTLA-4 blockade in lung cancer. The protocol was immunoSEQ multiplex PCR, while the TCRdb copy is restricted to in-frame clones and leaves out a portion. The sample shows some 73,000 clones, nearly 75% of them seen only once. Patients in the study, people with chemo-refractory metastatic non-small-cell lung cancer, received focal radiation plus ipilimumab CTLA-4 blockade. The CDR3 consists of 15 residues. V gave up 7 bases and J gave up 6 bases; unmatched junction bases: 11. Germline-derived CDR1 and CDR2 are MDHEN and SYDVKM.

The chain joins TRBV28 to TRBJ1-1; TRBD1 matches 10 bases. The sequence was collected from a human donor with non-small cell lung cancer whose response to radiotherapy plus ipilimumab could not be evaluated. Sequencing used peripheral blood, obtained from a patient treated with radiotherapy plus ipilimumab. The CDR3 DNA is TGTGCCAGCAAGGTTGTCGACGACAGGGGGCCTGAAGCTTTCTTT. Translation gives CASKVVDDRGPEAFF.